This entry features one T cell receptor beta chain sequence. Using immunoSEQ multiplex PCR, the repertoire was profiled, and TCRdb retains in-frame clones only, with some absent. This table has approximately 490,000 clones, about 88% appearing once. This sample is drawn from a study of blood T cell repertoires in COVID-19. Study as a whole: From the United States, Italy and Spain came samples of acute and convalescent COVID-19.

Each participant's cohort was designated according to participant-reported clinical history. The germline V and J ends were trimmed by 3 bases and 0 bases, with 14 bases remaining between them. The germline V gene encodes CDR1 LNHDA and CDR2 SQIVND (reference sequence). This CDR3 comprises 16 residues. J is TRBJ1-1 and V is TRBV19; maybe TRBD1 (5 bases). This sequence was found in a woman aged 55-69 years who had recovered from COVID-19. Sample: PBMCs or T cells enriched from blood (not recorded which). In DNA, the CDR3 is TGTGCCAGTAGTATTGGGGCGGAACGATTGAACACTGAAGCTTTCTTT. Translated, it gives CASSIGAERLNTEAFF.